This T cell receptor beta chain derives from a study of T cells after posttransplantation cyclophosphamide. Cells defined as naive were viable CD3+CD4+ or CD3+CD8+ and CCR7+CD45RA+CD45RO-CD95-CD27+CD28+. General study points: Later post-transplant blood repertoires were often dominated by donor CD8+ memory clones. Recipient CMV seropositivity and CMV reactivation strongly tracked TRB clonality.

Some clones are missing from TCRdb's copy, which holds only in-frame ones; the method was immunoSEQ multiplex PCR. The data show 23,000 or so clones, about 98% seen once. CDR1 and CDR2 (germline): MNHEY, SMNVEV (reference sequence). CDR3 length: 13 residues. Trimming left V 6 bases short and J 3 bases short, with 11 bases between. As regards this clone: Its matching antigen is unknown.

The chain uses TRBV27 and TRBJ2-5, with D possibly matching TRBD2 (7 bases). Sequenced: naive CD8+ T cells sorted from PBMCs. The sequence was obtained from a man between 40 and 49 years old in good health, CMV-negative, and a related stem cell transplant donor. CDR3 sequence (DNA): TGTGCCAGCAGGGGAGGGGGAGAAGAGACCCAGTACTTC. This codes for CASRGGGEETQYF.